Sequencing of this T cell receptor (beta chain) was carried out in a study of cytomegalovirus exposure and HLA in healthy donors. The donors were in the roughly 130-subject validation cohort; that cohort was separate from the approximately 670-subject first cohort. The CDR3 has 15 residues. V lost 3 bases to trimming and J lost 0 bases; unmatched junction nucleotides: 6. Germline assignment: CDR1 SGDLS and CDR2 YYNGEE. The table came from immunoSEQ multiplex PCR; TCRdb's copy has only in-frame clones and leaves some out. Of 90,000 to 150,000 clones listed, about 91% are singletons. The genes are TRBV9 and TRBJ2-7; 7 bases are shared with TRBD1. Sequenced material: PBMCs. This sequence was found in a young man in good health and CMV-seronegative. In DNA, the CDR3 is TGTGCCAGCAGCGCGGAGGACAGGAGCTCCTACGAGCAGTACTTC. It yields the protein CASSAEDRSSYEQYF. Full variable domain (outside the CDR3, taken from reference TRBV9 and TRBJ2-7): DSGVTQTPKHLITATGQRVTLRCSPRSGDLSVYWYQQSLDQGLQFLIQYYNGEERAKGNILERFSAQQFPDLHSELNLSSLELGDSALYFCASSAEDRSSYEQYFGPGTRLTVT.